This T cell receptor (beta chain) was documented in a study of response to subunit inactivated influenza vaccine. The CDR3 has 15 amino acids. V shed 0 bases and J shed 3 bases, with 15 bases lying between them. Per germline, CDR1 DFQATT and CDR2 SNEGSKA (reference sequence). Each CDR3 protein is one row after TCRdb ran MiXCR on the RT-PCR reads. The data contain about 540,000 distinct CDR3 sequences, under 30% of them singletons. The data also belong to a second study, concerning T cells expressing NK-cell markers. From that study: 5'RACE template switching with UMIs produced the TCR beta cDNA. Of eight sequenced donors, seven were HCMV-seropositive and one HCMV-seronegative. About 1.0-7.0% of CD8+ T cells in more than five donors belonged to dominant NKG2C+ clonotypes.

Sequencing used CD4+ T cells sorted from PBMCs, obtained roughly 13 days after vaccination. This receptor was identified in a middle-aged man who received an inactivated influenza vaccine. V usage is TRBV20-1 and J usage is TRBJ2-7; D is unresolved. CDR3 residues: CSARDWAQTSYEQYF. The CDR3 nucleotides are TGCAGTGCTAGAGATTGGGCCCAAACAAGCTACGAGCAGTACTTC.